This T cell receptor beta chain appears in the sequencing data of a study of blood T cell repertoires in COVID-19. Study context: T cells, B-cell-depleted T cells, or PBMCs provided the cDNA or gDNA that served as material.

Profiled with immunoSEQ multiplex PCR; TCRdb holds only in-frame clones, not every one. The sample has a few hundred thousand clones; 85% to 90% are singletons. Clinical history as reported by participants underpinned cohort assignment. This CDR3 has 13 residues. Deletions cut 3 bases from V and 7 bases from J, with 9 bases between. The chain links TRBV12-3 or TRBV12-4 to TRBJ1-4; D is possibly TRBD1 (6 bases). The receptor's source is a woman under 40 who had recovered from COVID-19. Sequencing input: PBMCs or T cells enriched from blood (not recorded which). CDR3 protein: CASSFGGGEKLFF. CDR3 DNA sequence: TGTGCCAGCAGTTTTGGGGGCGGTGAAAAACTGTTTTTT.